These 16 T cell receptor beta chains were all obtained from the same sample, sequenced in a study of shared clonotypes between healthy human individuals. The protocol was immunoSEQ multiplex PCR, while the TCRdb copy is restricted to in-frame clones and leaves out a portion. The data hold approximately 600,000 clones, with approximately 95% observed a single time. Naive-designated CD8 cells lacked CD45RO, were positively enriched for CCR7, and omitted terminally differentiated effector memory CD45RA+ cells. Source material: naive CD8+ T cells sorted from blood. These receptors were collected from a woman aged 25 to 39 in good health.

On this clone itself: One junction end disagrees with the germline gene, perhaps due to a read error. The chain has TRBV28 and TRBJ2-1; TRBD2 matches 7 bases. Germline V gene data show CDR1 as MDHEN and CDR2 as SYDVKM. This CDR3 has 15 amino acids. The CDR3 DNA is TGTGCCAGCAGTTTAGGGCTAGCGGACTACATTGAGCAGTTCTTC. Amino acid sequence: CASSLGLADYIEQFF.

This clone is a singleton in its sample. The rearrangement links TRBV11-2 to TRBJ2-7, with 8 bases that match TRBD2. The V gene's germline CDR1 is SGHAT and CDR2 FQNNGV. The CDR3 has 15 amino acids. V shed 1 base and J 3 bases; nucleotides not matched to a gene: 5. CDR3 residues: CASSLGSLAGYEQYF. In DNA form, the CDR3 reads TGTGCCAGCAGCTTAGGGTCCCTAGCGGGCTACGAGCAGTACTTC.

CDR3 in DNA: TGTGCCAGCAGGATTGCCTCCAATCCTTCCTATGGCTACACCTTC. Translated, it gives CASRIASNPSYGYTF. The chain combines TRBV2 with TRBJ1-2; D gene ambiguous. The CDR3 is 15 residues long. V was shortened by 6 bases and J by 4 bases, with 18 bases between the two germline ends. Germline CDR1 is SNHLY and CDR2 is FYNNEI.

This chain links TRBV10-3 with TRBJ1-1, with unresolved D. CDR1 is ENHRY, CDR2 SYGVKD, per germline. The CDR3 spans 13 residues. The ends were cut back, 2 bases at V and 3 bases at J, with 7 bases in the middle. The CDR3 DNA reads TGTGCCATCAGTGAGGGAGGGTACACTGAAGCTTTCTTT. Translating gives CAISEGGYTEAFF.

This rearrangement joins TRBV27 to TRBJ2-5; the match to TRBD1 covers 11 bases. The CDR3 is 15 residues long. Germline V gene data show CDR1 as MNHEY and CDR2 as SMNVEV (reference sequence). Trimming at V came to 2 bases and at J to 11 bases, leaving 10 bases not matched to a gene. The CDR3 loop is CASSLMPGQGAEQYF. CDR3 in DNA: TGTGCCAGCAGTTTAATGCCAGGACAGGGGGCAGAGCAGTACTTC.

This clone was seen just once. The J gene is TRBJ2-7, the V gene TRBV2; possible D gene TRBD1, 5 bases. CDR3 length: 14 residues. Looked up from germline, CDR1 is SNHLY and CDR2 is FYNNEI. The V end was cut by 6 bases, the J end by 1 base, with 13 bases between. The CDR3 loop is CASSPDSASYEQYF. The CDR3 DNA follows: TGTGCCAGCAGCCCAGACAGCGCTTCCTACGAGCAGTACTTC.

V and J are TRBV7-9 and TRBJ2-5; 7 bases fit TRBD1. V was pared by 3 bases and J by 3 bases, with 10 bases of the junction left unmatched. Germline V gene sequence: CDR1 SEHNR, CDR2 FQNEAQ (reference sequence). This CDR3 is 16 amino acids long. The CDR3 nucleotides are TGTGCCAGCAGCTTTCGGCCTGGACAGGTAGAAGAGACCCAGTACTTC. Its translation is CASSFRPGQVEETQYF.

The chain links TRBV11-2 to TRBJ2-1, with 13 bases matching TRBD2. The V and J ends lost 5 bases and 3 bases, in that order; junction bases with no gene match: 10. The CDR3 contains 18 residues. CDR1 is SGHAT, CDR2 FQNNGV, per germline. The CDR3 coding sequence is TGTGCCAGCAGCCAAGGACTAGCGGGGGCGCGGTTCTACAATGAGCAGTTCTTC. This gives the protein CASSQGLAGARFYNEQFF.

J is TRBJ2-7 and V is TRBV28, with a weak D call TRBD2 (5 bases). Germline V gene lookup returns CDR1 MDHEN and CDR2 SYDVKM. The CDR3 contains 15 residues. V was trimmed by 6 bases and J by 4 bases, leaving 19 bases between them. CDR3 in DNA: TGTGCCAGCAGCCCCAGAGTGGGAGTTCTATACGAGCAGTACTTC. This sequence encodes CASSPRVGVLYEQYF.

The chain couples TRBV10-2 to TRBJ2-7; 10 bases align to TRBD1. The CDR3 extends over 14 amino acids. The trim removed 8 bases at V and 1 base at J, leaving 5 bases unmatched. Germline V CDR1 and CDR2: WSHSY, SAAADI. The CDR3 region has the DNA TGCGCCAGCTCTCCGGGACAGGGGTCCTACGAGCAGTACTTC. Protein sequence: CASSPGQGSYEQYF.

The V and J genes are TRBV7-8 and TRBJ2-5, with 7 bases that match TRBD1. CDR1 SGHVS and CDR2 FQNEAQ come from the germline V gene. This CDR3 comprises 15 residues. Losses at the gene ends were 5 bases for V and 4 bases for J; bases not matched to a gene: 10. CDR3 in amino acids: CASSALQGWGETQYF. In DNA, the CDR3 is TGTGCCAGCAGCGCGCTACAGGGGTGGGGAGAGACCCAGTACTTC.

The genes are TRBV5-4 and TRBJ2-2, with 7 positions matching TRBD2. Germline CDR1 is SGHNT and CDR2 is YYREEE (reference sequence). There are 17 residues in the CDR3. Trimming removed 2 bases from V and 6 bases from J; junction bases left unmatched: 13. CDR3 bases: TGTGCCAGCAGCTTATTTAGCGGGCGGGGCCGGGCCGGGGAGCTGTTTTTT. Translating gives CASSLFSGRGRAGELFF.

This clone was counted a single time. The V and J genes are TRBV6-1 and TRBJ2-7; 11 bases fit TRBD2. V gave up 2 bases and J gave up 4 bases; unmatched junction bases: 4. The CDR3 has 15 residues. Per germline, CDR1 MNHNS and CDR2 SASEGT. CDR3 residues: CASSESSGRVYEQYF. CDR3 in DNA: TGTGCCAGCAGTGAAAGTAGCGGGAGGGTGTACGAGCAGTACTTC.

This sequence joins TRBV4-2 and TRBJ1-1; possible D gene TRBD1, 5 bases. Per germline, CDR1 LGHNA and CDR2 YNFKEQ. The V and J ends lost 2 bases and 0 bases respectively, with 16 bases between them. CDR3 size: 17 residues. The CDR3 bases are TGTGCCAGCAGCCAATTCGCGGGGGTTATCATGAACACTGAAGCTTTCTTT. Protein: CASSQFAGVIMNTEAFF.

The rearrangement links TRBV15 to TRBJ2-1, with D perhaps matching TRBD2 (5 bases). The CDR3 sequence is 15 residues long. V was trimmed by 0 bases and J by 6 bases, leaving 12 bases between them. The V gene's germline CDR1 is LNHNV and CDR2 YYDKDF (reference sequence). The CDR3 loop reads CATSRDRGRTNEQFF. The DNA for the CDR3 is TGTGCCACCAGCAGAGATCGGGGAAGAACCAATGAGCAGTTCTTC.

The V and J genes are TRBV11-3 and TRBJ2-1, with 11 bases matching TRBD2. The trim removed 5 bases at V and 3 bases at J, leaving 6 bases unmatched. The CDR3 spans 16 residues. The germline V gene encodes CDR1 SGHNT and CDR2 YENEEA. The CDR3 loop reads CASSGGSGRVYNEQFF. The CDR3 DNA is TGTGCCAGCAGCGGGGGTAGCGGGAGGGTCTACAATGAGCAGTTCTTC.